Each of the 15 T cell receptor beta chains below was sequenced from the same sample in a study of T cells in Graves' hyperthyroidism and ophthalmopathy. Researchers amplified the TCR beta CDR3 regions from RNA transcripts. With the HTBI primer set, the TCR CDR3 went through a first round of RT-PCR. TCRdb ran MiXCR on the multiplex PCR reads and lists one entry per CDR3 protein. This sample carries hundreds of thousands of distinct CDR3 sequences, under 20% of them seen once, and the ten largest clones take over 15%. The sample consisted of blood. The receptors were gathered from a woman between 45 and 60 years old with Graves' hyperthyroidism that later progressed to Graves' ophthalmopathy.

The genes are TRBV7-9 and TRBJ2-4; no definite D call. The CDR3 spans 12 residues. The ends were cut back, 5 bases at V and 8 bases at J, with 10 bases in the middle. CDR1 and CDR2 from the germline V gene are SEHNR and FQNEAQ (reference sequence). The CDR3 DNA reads TGTGCCAGCAGCCCAATCGCTGACATTCAGTACTTC. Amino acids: CASSPIADIQYF.

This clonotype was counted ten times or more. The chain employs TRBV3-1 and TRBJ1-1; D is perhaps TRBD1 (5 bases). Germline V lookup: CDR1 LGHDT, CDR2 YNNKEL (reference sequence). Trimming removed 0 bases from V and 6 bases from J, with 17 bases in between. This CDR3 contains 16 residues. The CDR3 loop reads CASSQERQGRIPEAFF. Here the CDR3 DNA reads TGTGCCAGCAGCCAAGAGCGGCAGGGTCGTATTCCTGAAGCTTTCTTT.

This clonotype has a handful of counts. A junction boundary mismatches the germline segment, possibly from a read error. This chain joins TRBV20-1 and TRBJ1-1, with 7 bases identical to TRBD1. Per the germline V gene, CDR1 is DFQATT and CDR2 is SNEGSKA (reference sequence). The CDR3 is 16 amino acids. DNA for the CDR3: TGCGGTGCTAGAGGGGGGACAGTTAGGGCGAACACTGAAGCTTTCTTT. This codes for CGARGGTVRANTEAFF.

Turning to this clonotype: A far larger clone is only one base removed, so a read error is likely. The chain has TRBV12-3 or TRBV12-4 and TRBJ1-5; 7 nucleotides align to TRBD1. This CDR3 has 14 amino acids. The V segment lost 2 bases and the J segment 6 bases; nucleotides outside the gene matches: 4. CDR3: CASSLQGGSQPQHF. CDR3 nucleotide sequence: TGTGCCAGCAGTTTACAGGGGGGGAGTCAGCCCCAGCATTTT.

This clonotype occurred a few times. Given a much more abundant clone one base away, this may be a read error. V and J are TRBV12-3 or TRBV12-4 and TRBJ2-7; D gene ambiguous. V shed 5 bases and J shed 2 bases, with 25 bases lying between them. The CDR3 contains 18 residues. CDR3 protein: CASSVPCGSWPGTYEQYF. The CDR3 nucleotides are TGTGCCAGCAGTGTTCCTTGCGGTTCATGGCCCGGAACCTACGAGCAGTACTTC.

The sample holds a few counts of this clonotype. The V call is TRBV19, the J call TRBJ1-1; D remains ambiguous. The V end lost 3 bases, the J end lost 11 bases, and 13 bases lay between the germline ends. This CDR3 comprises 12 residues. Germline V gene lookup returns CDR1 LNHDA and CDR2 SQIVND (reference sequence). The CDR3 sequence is CASSITKMMAFF. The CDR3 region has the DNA TGTGCCAGTAGTATCACTAAGATGATGGCTTTCTTT.

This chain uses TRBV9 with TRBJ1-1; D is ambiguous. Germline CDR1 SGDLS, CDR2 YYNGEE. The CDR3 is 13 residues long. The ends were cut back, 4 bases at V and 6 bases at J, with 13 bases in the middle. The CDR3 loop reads CASSSGLRAEAFF. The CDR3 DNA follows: TGTGCCAGCAGCTCAGGACTGCGGGCTGAAGCTTTCTTT. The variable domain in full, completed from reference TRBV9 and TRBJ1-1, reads DSGVTQTPKHLITATGQRVTLRCSPRSGDLSVYWYQQSLDQGLQFLIQYYNGEERAKGNILERFSAQQFPDLHSELNLSSLELGDSALYFCASSSGLRAEAFFGQGTRLTVV.

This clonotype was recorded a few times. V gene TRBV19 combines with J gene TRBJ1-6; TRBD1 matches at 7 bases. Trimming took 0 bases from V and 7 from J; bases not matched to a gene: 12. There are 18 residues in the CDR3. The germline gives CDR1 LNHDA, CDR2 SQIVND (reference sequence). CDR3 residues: CASSIDGPRDSSNSPLHF. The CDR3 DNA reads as TGTGCCAGTAGTATAGATGGACCCCGGGACAGCTCGAATTCACCCCTCCACTTT.

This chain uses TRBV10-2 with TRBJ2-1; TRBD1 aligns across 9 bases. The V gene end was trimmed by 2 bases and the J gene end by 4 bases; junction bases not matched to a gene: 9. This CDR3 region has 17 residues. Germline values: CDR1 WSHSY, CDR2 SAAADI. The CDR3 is CASSEGGTGIPYNEQFF. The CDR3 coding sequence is TGCGCCAGCAGTGAGGGCGGGACAGGGATCCCATACAATGAGCAGTTCTTC.

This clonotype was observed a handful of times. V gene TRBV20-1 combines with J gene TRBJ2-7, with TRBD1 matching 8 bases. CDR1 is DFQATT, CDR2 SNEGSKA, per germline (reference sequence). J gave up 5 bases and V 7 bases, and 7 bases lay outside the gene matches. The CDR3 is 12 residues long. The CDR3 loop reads CSVPGGGDEQYF. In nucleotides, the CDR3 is TGCAGTGTCCCAGGGGGCGGAGACGAGCAGTACTTC.

CDR3 coding DNA: TGCGCCAGCAGCTTGATAGGCGGGGGCGCAGATACGCAGTATTTT. It yields the protein CASSLIGGGADTQYF. This chain links TRBV5-1 with TRBJ2-3; a weak D match, TRBD2 (7 bases). The ends were cut back, 1 base at V and 4 bases at J, with 13 bases in the middle. CDR1 is SGHRS and CDR2 is YFSETQ in the germline V gene. The CDR3 has 15 amino acids.

CDR3 bases: TGTGCCAGCAGTTTATCGCTTGCGGGTGACACTGAAGCTTTCTTT. It translates to CASSLSLAGDTEAFF. The V call is TRBV27, the J call TRBJ1-1, with D hard to call. CDR3 length equals 15 residues. Looked up from germline, CDR1 is MNHEY and CDR2 is SMNVEV (reference sequence). Trimming cost V 0 bases and J 3 bases, with 11 bases left between them.

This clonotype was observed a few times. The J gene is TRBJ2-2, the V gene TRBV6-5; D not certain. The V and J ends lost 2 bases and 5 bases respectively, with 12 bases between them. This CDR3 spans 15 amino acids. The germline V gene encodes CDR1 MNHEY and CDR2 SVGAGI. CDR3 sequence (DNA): TGTGCCAGCAGTTACCGTCAGCCTCGGACCGGGGAGCTGTTTTTT. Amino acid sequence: CASSYRQPRTGELFF.

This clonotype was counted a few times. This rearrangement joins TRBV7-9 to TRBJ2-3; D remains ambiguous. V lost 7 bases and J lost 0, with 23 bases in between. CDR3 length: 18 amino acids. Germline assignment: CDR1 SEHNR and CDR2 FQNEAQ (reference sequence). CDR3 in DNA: TGTGCCAGCAACCTACAGAACCCAACCAACTATAGCACAGATACGCAGTATTTT. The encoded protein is CASNLQNPTNYSTDTQYF.

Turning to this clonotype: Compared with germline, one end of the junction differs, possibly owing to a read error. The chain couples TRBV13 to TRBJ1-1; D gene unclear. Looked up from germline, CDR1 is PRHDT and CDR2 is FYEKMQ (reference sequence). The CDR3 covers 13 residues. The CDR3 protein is CASSLFEVAGASF. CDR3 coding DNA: TGTGCCAGCAGCTTATTTGAGGTCGCTGGAGCTTCCTTT.